This T cell receptor (beta chain) originates from a study of Tregs in tolerant kidney transplant recipients. Study-wide points: For some patients, primers changed over time, blocking nucleotide-level comparison.

Related graft donors supplied nonmyeloablative bone marrow transplants, and mixed chimerism was transient. Unstimulated regulatory T cells (CD4+CD25+CD127-), CD4+CD25- non-regulatory cells, CD4 and CD8 cells were FACS-sorted from thawed PBMCs. The germline V gene encodes CDR1 SGHTA and CDR2 FQGNSA. Between the trimmed V and J ends, which lost 3 bases and 6 bases, there was a span of 12 bases. The CDR3 runs 14 residues. The data were produced by immunoSEQ multiplex PCR, yet TCRdb's version contains in-frame clones alone and is incomplete. This sample contains tens of thousands of clones. As concerns this clone: Its specificity is not known. The read halts 3 residues ahead of the CDR3 end, with the missing end drawn from the germline J gene.

The origin of this receptor is a human patient who received a combined kidney and bone marrow transplant. Some T cells may have come from the graft donor. The rearrangement joins TRBV7-2 to TRBJ1-5; D is uncertain. Sequenced here: CD4+ T cells from blood (PBMCs), sampled 24 months after the transplant. This CDR3 reads CASSLEGGIQPQHF. The CDR3 bases that were read are TGTGCCAGCAGCTTGGAAGGCGGGATTCAGCCC.